What follows are 7 T cell receptor beta chains derived from one specimen sequenced in a study of regulatory T cells in long-lasting Graves disease. Time point denoted: newly diagnosed GD, antithyroid drugs for less than 3 months. Extracted PBMC RNA gave rise to the TCR library. Arm-PCR of CDR3 regions with iRepertoire HTBI primers generated TCR beta libraries. TCRdb passed the multiplex PCR reads through MiXCR, listing each CDR3 protein once. The sample yields roughly 500,000 distinct CDR3 sequences, about 14% seen once. The sample was also reused in another study, on T cells in Graves' hyperthyroidism and ophthalmopathy.

This specimen consisted of peripheral blood mononuclear cells (PBMCs), obtained at new diagnosis, from a patient treated with antithyroid drugs. Every receptor here comes from a man younger than 45 with Graves disease.

This clonotype showed up many times. The rearrangement uses TRBV10-3 and TRBJ2-7, with D possibly matching TRBD1 (6 bases). Germline CDR1 and CDR2: ENHRY and SYGVKD. V dropped 4 bases and J dropped 5 bases, with 18 bases sitting between them. This CDR3 is 15 amino acids long. The CDR3 nucleotides are TGTGCCATCAGTGCTTATAATACAGGGAAAAACGAGCAGTACTTC. Translation gives CAISAYNTGKNEQYF.

This clonotype was detected only a few times. This chain links TRBV4-2 with TRBJ2-5, with D possibly being TRBD2 (6 bases). Germline-derived CDR1 and CDR2 are LGHNA and YNFKEQ. The CDR3 contains 15 residues. V lost 3 bases, J lost 4 bases, and 15 bases lay in between. The CDR3 bases are TGTGCCAGCAGCCAGAGGGACTCCTCTGGAGAGACCCAGTACTTC. Translation: CASSQRDSSGETQYF.

This clonotype appeared many times. The chain has TRBV5-1 and TRBJ2-2, with a tentative D call TRBD1 (6 bases). Trimming removed 0 bases from V and 0 bases from J, with 12 bases in between. This CDR3 is built from 17 residues. Germline CDR1 and CDR2: SGHRS and YFSETQ. CDR3 loop: CASSLVPGTPNTGELFF. CDR3 sequence (DNA): TGCGCCAGCAGCTTGGTCCCCGGGACACCGAACACCGGGGAGCTGTTTTTT.

This clonotype was picked up many times. This chain links TRBV29-1 with TRBJ2-5; 10 bases align to TRBD1. Per germline, CDR1 SQVTM and CDR2 ANQGSEA. V lost 7 bases, J lost 2 bases, and 4 bases stayed unmatched. This CDR3 has 13 residues. CDR3 sequence (DNA): TGCAGCGCCCCGGGACAGGGGCAAGAGACCCAGTACTTC. As protein: CSAPGQGQETQYF.

This clonotype was detected ten times or more. The chain carries TRBV18 and TRBJ1-1; D is perhaps TRBD1 (6 bases). V was trimmed by 6 bases and J by 11 bases, leaving 16 bases between them. This CDR3 is built from 12 residues. Germline lookup yields CDR1 KGHSH and CDR2 LQKENI. For the CDR3, the DNA is TGTGCCAGCTCTAGCCTCACAGGGAGGGCTTTCTTT. Translating it yields CASSSLTGRAFF.

This clonotype appeared many times. The V call is TRBV20-1, the J call TRBJ2-1, with 10 bases aligning to TRBD1. The ends lost 1 base at V and 0 bases at J; junction bases unmatched: 9. This CDR3 spans 18 amino acids. CDR1 is DFQATT and CDR2 is SNEGSKA in the germline V gene (reference sequence). The CDR3 nucleotides read TGCAGTGCTAGAGGACAGGGGGCCCCCCTCAGCTCCTACAATGAGCAGTTCTTC. It codes for CSARGQGAPLSSYNEQFF.

This clonotype was seen at least ten times. The chain couples TRBV11-2 to TRBJ1-3, with a tentative D call TRBD1 (5 bases). V lost 3 bases, J lost 4 bases, and 16 bases lay in between. Germline V CDR1 and CDR2: SGHAT, FQNNGV. The CDR3 runs to 16 residues. CDR3 in amino acids: CASSFQIDSRGNTIYF. CDR3 DNA sequence: TGTGCCAGCAGCTTTCAGATTGACAGCCGGGGAAACACCATATATTTT.